This TCR beta chain stems from a study of tumor-infiltrating lymphocytes in primary liver carcinoma. At the level of the study: Aged between 30 and 69 years, the patients were men and women. T1-T3 N0M0 was the stage of the tumors, which were about 4.2 to 10 cm across.

The CDR3 runs 15 residues. CDR1 is LGHNA and CDR2 is YNFKEQ in the germline V gene. About this clonotype itself: No antigen is known for it. A junction end diverges from the germline sequence, so it may reflect a read error.

Findings and caveats of the study: Compared with tumor region pairs, tumor-adjacent and tumor-blood pairs overlapped less. Blood had a significantly lower top-250-clone fraction than tumors did (p = 0.039).

Starting material for RNA and DNA co-extraction consisted of roughly 19-30 mg of unsorted bulk tissue. From around 500 ng of total RNA, TCR beta-specific cDNA was reverse-transcribed using a constant-region primer. Researchers made the TCR beta libraries by running three nested multiplex PCR rounds with slightly modified ARM-PCR. Researchers ran the first two PCR rounds for 9 to 10 cycles each with TRBV1-TRBV30 forward primers and a C-beta reverse primer. MiXCR, run by TCRdb on the multiplex PCR reads, gives a single entry per CDR3 protein. The table lists 35,000 to 45,000 distinct CDR3 sequences, 60% to 80% of them singletons, with 38% in the top ten.

Sequencing was carried out using tumor-adjacent normal liver tissue. V and J are TRBV4-2 and TRBJ2-1, with D possibly being TRBD2 (6 bases). The TCR was taken from a woman in her 30s with primary liver carcinoma and hepatitis B virus infection. The CDR3, as DNA: TGTGCCAGCAGCCAAGATACGCAGCGGGCCAATGAGCAGCTCTTC. It codes for CASSQDTQRANEQLF.